A single sample gave rise to the 18 T cell receptor beta chains below, sequenced in a study of human T cells and chemical hapten exposure. Time point given: patch test 3, about 24 weeks after DPC sensitization. Treatment noted: therapeutic diphenylcyclopropenone sensitization with weekly scalp DPC. TCRdb reanalysed the RACE reads using MiXCR and keeps one entry per CDR3 protein. Of roughly 97,000 distinct CDR3 sequences in the sample, roughly a quarter were seen once. Here the sequenced sample was whole blood, taken in connection with sensitization to the hapten diphenylcyclopropenone (DPC). These TCRs come from a man aged 35-49 years with alopecia areata. Some clones in this sample may be carry-over from other donors' samples.

The chain uses TRBV5-1 and TRBJ2-2; D may match TRBD1 or TRBD2 (6 bases each). Trimming cost V 0 bases and J 5 bases, with 11 bases left between them. This CDR3 is built from 15 residues. Germline-derived CDR1 and CDR2 are SGHRS and YFSETQ. The CDR3 bases are TGCGCCAGCAGCTTGGACGGGGGCTCAACCGGGGAGCTGTTTTTT. As protein: CASSLDGGSTGELFF. Filled out from reference TRBV5-1 and TRBJ2-2, the complete variable domain reads KAGVTQTPRYLIKTRGQQVTLSCSPISGHRSVSWYQQTPGQGLQFLFEYFSETQRNKGNFPGRFSGRQFSNSRSEMNVSTLELGDSALYLCASSLDGGSTGELFFGEGSRLTVL.

The CDR3 protein is CASSDDRGLTGELFF. The CDR3 region has the DNA TGTGCCAGCAGCGACGACAGGGGGCTCACCGGGGAGCTGTTTTTT. The chain couples TRBV11-3 to TRBJ2-2; 10 bases line up with TRBD1. V shed 5 bases, J shed 4 bases, and the junction held 4 bases outside the gene matches. The CDR3 spans 15 residues. Germline V CDR1 and CDR2: SGHNT, YENEEA.

This chain links TRBV20-1 with TRBJ1-1, with D tentatively TRBD1 (5 bases). The germline V and J ends were trimmed by 6 bases and 8 bases, with 13 bases remaining between them. CDR3 length: 11 amino acids. CDR1 is DFQATT and CDR2 is SNEGSKA in the germline V gene (reference sequence). As DNA, the CDR3 is TGCAGTGCCTCTCCGGGGCCCGAAGCTTTCTTT. Translated: CSASPGPEAFF.

This chain connects TRBV4-2 to TRBJ2-3, with 11 bases matching TRBD2. J was trimmed by 2 bases and V by 0 bases; bases with no gene match: 7. CDR1 LGHNA and CDR2 YNFKEQ come from the germline V gene. CDR3 length equals 18 residues. CDR3 protein: CASSQDPTSGTATDTQYF. As DNA, the CDR3 is TGTGCCAGCAGCCAAGACCCGACTAGCGGGACAGCCACAGATACGCAGTATTTT.

This clonotype was observed many times. The gene calls are TRBV20-1 and TRBJ2-7; D is undetermined. The V end lost 3 bases, the J end lost 4 bases, and 10 bases lay between the germline ends. The CDR3 covers 12 residues. The V gene's germline CDR1 is DFQATT and CDR2 SNEGSKA (reference sequence). The CDR3 sequence: CSASPDRYEQYF. For the CDR3, the DNA is TGCAGTGCTAGCCCCGATAGGTACGAGCAGTACTTC.

The rearrangement uses TRBV7-2 and TRBJ2-3; TRBD2 matches 12 bases. V gave up 5 bases and J gave up 4 bases; unmatched junction bases: 7. The CDR3 consists of 16 residues. The germline V gene encodes CDR1 SGHTA and CDR2 FQGNSA. The CDR3 region has the DNA TGTGCCAGCAGCCAAGAACTAGCGGGAGGCCCAGATACGCAGTATTTT. Translating gives CASSQELAGGPDTQYF.

The genes are TRBV6-5 and TRBJ2-7; TRBD1 agrees at 9 bases. Germline V gene data show CDR1 as MNHEY and CDR2 as SVGAGI. The trim removed 5 bases at V and 2 bases at J, leaving 7 bases unmatched. The CDR3 length is 15 residues. CDR3 DNA: TGTGCCAGCAGTCCAGGGACAGGGTCGACCTACGAGCAGTACTTC. Residues: CASSPGTGSTYEQYF.

This clonotype was counted a few times. V gene TRBV20-1 combines with J gene TRBJ2-7, with unresolved D. The CDR3 loop spans 16 amino acids. Germline CDR1 reads DFQATT; CDR2 reads SNEGSKA (reference sequence). Deletions cut 5 bases from V and 5 bases from J, with 25 bases between. The CDR3 protein is CSASNTRGVQFDEQYF. The CDR3 bases are TGCAGTGCTTCCAACACCCGCGGTGTGCAATTCGACGAGCAGTACTTC.

This clonotype was picked up one time. The chain is built from TRBV12-3 or TRBV12-4 and TRBJ2-7; D uncertain. Trimming shortened V by 5 bases and J by 7 bases, and 9 bases separated the two germline ends. The CDR3 is 11 residues long. CDR3 sequence reads: CASSERLEQYF. CDR3 nucleotides: TGTGCCAGCAGTGAACGCCTAGAGCAGTACTTC.

The gene calls are TRBV6-5 and TRBJ2-7, with D possibly being TRBD2 (6 bases). The CDR3 consists of 13 residues. The germline V gene has CDR1 MNHEY and CDR2 SVGAGI. The germline V and J ends were trimmed by 6 bases and 1 base, with 10 bases remaining between them. CDR3 amino acids: CASSYRGSYEQYF. DNA for the CDR3: TGTGCCAGCAGCTACCGGGGGTCCTACGAGCAGTACTTC.

This clonotype came up a few times. This chain uses TRBV4-1 with TRBJ2-7, with 10 bases that match TRBD1. The CDR3 is made up of 14 amino acids. Losses at the gene ends were 2 bases for V and 5 bases for J; bases not matched to a gene: 3. Per germline, CDR1 MGHRA and CDR2 YSYEKL. The CDR3: CASSQIGTGDEQYF. CDR3 nucleotides: TGCGCCAGCAGCCAAATTGGGACAGGGGACGAGCAGTACTTC.

The chain recombines TRBV11-1 with TRBJ1-2, with D maybe TRBD1 (6 bases). Germline CDR1 reads SGHAT; CDR2 reads FQDESV (reference sequence). The CDR3 has 15 residues. V gave up 3 bases and J gave up 5 bases, with 16 bases separating them. CDR3 sequence reads: CASSFQQGGEYGYTF. The CDR3 coding sequence is TGTGCCAGCAGCTTCCAACAGGGAGGAGAGTATGGCTACACCTTC.

This clonotype has just a few counts. The chain has TRBV3-1 and TRBJ2-7; the match to TRBD2 covers 9 bases. Germline loops: CDR1 LGHDT, CDR2 YNNKEL (reference sequence). V gave up 0 bases and J gave up 0 bases; unmatched junction bases: 9. The CDR3 totals 18 residues. This CDR3 reads CASSQELGNSGSSYEQYF. Here the CDR3 DNA reads TGTGCCAGCAGCCAAGAACTCGGAAATAGCGGGAGCTCCTACGAGCAGTACTTC.

This clonotype was seen a few times. The chain couples TRBV20-1 to TRBJ2-3, with a possible D match to TRBD2 (6 bases). The V gene's germline CDR1 is DFQATT and CDR2 SNEGSKA (reference sequence). CDR3 size: 12 residues. V was pared by 1 base and J by 5 bases, with 7 bases between. CDR3 sequence (DNA): TGCAGTGCTAGAGGACTAGTAGATACGCAGTATTTT. Protein product: CSARGLVDTQYF.

This clonotype has more than one count but fewer than ten. This chain connects TRBV7-9 to TRBJ2-5; possible D gene TRBD2, 6 bases. V lost 1 base and J 4 bases, leaving 10 bases between the germline ends. CDR1 is SEHNR and CDR2 is FQNEAQ in the germline V gene (reference sequence). The CDR3 contains 14 residues. DNA of the CDR3: TGTGCCAGCAGCTTAGGTGGGGGAGGAGAGACCCAGTACTTC. This sequence encodes CASSLGGGGETQYF. Complete variable domain (other parts from reference TRBV7-9 and TRBJ2-5): DTGVSQNPRHKITKRGQNVTFRCDPISEHNRLYWYRQTLGQGPEFLTYFQNEAQLEKSRLLSDRFSAERPKGSFSTLEIQRTEQGDSAMYLCASSLGGGGETQYFGPGTRLLVL.

The CDR3 sequence: CSVGGGGREQYF. Here the CDR3 DNA reads TGCAGCGTCGGTGGCGGTGGCCGGGAGCAGTACTTC. The chain recombines TRBV29-1 with TRBJ2-7, with D unclear. The ends were cut back, 6 bases at V and 7 bases at J, with 16 bases in the middle. The CDR3 extends over 12 amino acids. CDR1 is SQVTM and CDR2 is ANQGSEA in the germline V gene.

This clonotype was detected only a few times. This chain uses TRBV4-2 with TRBJ2-2; D is unclear. Germline CDR1 is LGHNA and CDR2 is YNFKEQ. With 1 base removed from V and 6 bases from J, the gap between germline ends came to 3 bases. CDR3 length: 12 residues. The CDR3 coding sequence is TGTGCCAGCAGCCAAGTGGCCGGGGAGCTGTTTTTT. This encodes CASSQVAGELFF.

CDR3 loop: CSASPTGTAYFYEQYF. DNA for the CDR3: TGCAGTGCTAGCCCCACCGGGACAGCGTACTTCTACGAGCAGTACTTC. V usage is TRBV20-1 and J usage is TRBJ2-7, with TRBD1 identical over 7 bases. CDR1 DFQATT and CDR2 SNEGSKA come from the germline V gene (reference sequence). Losses at the gene ends were 3 bases for V and 3 bases for J; bases not matched to a gene: 14. The CDR3 length is 16 residues.